The 5 T cell receptor beta chains below were found in one sample sequenced in a study of prognosis after radiotherapy for stage I lung cancer. Two-round multiplex PCR, the amplification method, yielded TCR beta CDR3 from genomic DNA. Used in first-round PCR were primers specific to each TRBV and TRBJ gene. TCRdb reanalysed the multiplex PCR reads using MiXCR and keeps one entry per CDR3 protein. Counted here are approximately 23,000 distinct CDR3 sequences, 40% occurring once; the ten biggest clones make up 55% to 70%. The sequences come from PBMCs, collected before or after stereotactic body radiation therapy (not recorded which). The receptor set was obtained from a donor of 50 years or more with non-small cell lung cancer.

For this clonotype: Since a much larger clone is just one base distant, this may be a read error. The chain recombines TRBV27 with TRBJ2-7; no firm D call. V was cut by 3 bases and J by 6 bases, with 15 bases left in between. This CDR3 contains 14 residues. Germline values: CDR1 MNHEY, CDR2 SMNVEV (reference sequence). CDR3 amino acids: CASSLYSWGTEQYF. CDR3 DNA sequence: TGTGCCAGCAGTTTGTACTCATGGGGTACCGAGCAGTACTTC.

V gene TRBV6-1 combines with J gene TRBJ1-6, with D possibly being TRBD1 (6 bases). Deletions cut 6 bases from V and 10 bases from J, with 19 bases between. The CDR3 has 15 residues. From germline, CDR1 is MNHNS and CDR2 SASEGT. CDR3 DNA: TGTGCCAGCAGGATATCGTACAGGGAAAGGTCACCCCTCCACTTT. This sequence encodes CASRISYRERSPLHF.

The CDR3 DNA reads as TGTGCCAGCATAGCGGGGCTGCCCCAAGACAAAAACATTCAGTACTTC. This translates into CASIAGLPQDKNIQYF. The chain employs TRBV28 and TRBJ2-4; 8 bases match TRBD2. The CDR3 spans 16 residues. J lost 3 bases, V lost 7 bases, and 11 bases had no gene match. Germline V gene sequence: CDR1 MDHEN, CDR2 SYDVKM.

About this clonotype: This clone may be a read error of a much larger clone one base away. The chain is built from TRBV7-3 and TRBJ2-1; 7 bases are shared with TRBD2. The germline V gene has CDR1 SGHTA and CDR2 FQGTGA. The CDR3 is 16 residues long. V was pared by 5 bases and J by 0 bases, with 7 bases of the junction left unmatched. The CDR3 reads CASSPQGLSSYNEQFF. As DNA, the CDR3 is TGTGCCAGCAGCCCCCAGGGACTAAGCTCCTACAATGAGCAGTTCTTC.

A note on this clonotype: With a far larger clone one base away, a read error is the likely cause. The chain links TRBV6-2 or TRBV6-3 to TRBJ2-1; 10 bases map to TRBD2. CDR1 MNHEY and CDR2 SVGEGT come from the germline V gene. The CDR3 totals 15 residues. CDR3 loop: CTSSGGLATYNEQFF. As DNA, the CDR3 is TGTACCAGCAGTGGGGGACTAGCGACCTACAATGAGCAGTTCTTC.